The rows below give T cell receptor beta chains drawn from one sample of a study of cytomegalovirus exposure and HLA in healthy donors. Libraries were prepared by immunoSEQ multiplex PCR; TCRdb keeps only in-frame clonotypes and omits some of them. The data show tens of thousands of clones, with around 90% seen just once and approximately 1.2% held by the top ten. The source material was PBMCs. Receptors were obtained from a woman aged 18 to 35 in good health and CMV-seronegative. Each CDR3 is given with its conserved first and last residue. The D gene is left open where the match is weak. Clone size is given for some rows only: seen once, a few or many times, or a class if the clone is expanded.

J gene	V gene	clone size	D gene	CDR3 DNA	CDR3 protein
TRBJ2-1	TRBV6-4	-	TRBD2	TGTGCCAGCAGTGAGGCTAGCGGGGGGGCACTTGAGCAGTTCTTC	CASSEASGGALEQFF
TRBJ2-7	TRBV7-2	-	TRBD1	TGTGCCAGCAGCTTAGTACAGGGGAGCTACGAGCAGTACTTC	CASSLVQGSYEQYF
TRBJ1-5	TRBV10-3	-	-	TGTGCCATCAGAAGTCAGAGCAATCAGCCCCAGCATTTT	CAIRSQSNQPQHF
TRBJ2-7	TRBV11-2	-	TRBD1	TGTGCCACCCAACCGGGACAGGGGATAGGTGAGCAGTACTTC	CATQPGQGIGEQYF
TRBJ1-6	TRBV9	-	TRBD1	TGTGCCAGCAGCCCGGACAGGGGCTATAATTCACCCCTCCACTTT	CASSPDRGYNSPLHF
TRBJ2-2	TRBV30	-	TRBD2	TGTGCCTGGAGTGTCTTGGGGAGGGACACCGGGGAGCTGTTTTTT	CAWSVLGRDTGELFF
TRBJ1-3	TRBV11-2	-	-	TGTGCCAGCAGCACTAGGGGGAGCTCTGGAAACACCATATATTTT	CASSTRGSSGNTIYF
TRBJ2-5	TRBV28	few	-	TGTGCCAGCAGCTCGGGTTATACCCAGTACTTC	CASSSGYTQYF
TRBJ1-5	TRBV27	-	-	TGTGCCAGCAGCTGGGGCAGCAATCAGCCCCAGCATTTT	CASSWGSNQPQHF
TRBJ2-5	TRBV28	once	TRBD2	TGTGCCAGCAGTTTATCCGTGGGGGGAGGGGAGACCCAGTACTTC	CASSLSVGGGETQYF